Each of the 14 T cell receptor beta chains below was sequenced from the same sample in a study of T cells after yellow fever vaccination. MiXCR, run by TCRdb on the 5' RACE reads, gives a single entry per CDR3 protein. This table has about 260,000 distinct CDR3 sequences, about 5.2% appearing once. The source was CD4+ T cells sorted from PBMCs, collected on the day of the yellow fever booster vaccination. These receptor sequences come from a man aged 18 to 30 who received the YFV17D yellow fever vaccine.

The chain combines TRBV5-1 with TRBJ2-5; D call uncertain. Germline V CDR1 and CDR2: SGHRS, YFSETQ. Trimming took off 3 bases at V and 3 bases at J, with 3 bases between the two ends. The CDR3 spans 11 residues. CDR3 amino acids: CASSYKETQYF. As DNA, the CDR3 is TGCGCCAGCAGCTACAAAGAGACCCAGTACTTC.

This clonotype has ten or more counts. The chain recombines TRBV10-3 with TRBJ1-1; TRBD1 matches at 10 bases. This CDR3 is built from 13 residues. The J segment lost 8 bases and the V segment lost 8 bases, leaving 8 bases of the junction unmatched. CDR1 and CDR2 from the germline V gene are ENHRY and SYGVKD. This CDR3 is CAIHTRDRGEAFF. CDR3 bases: TGTGCCATCCATACCCGGGACAGGGGAGAAGCTTTCTTT.

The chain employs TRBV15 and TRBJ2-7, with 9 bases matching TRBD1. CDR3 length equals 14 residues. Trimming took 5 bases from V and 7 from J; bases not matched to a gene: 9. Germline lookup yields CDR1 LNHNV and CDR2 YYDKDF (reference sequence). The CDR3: CATSGQGWTGEQYV. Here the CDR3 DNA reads TGTGCCACCAGCGGACAGGGGTGGACGGGGGAGCAGTACGTC.

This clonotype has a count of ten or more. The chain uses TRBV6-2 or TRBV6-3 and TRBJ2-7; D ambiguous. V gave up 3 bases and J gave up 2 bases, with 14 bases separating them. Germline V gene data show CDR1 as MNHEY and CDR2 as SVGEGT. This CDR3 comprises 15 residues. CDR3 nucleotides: TGTGCCAGCAGTTATGGGGAATCCCTAACCTACGAGCAGTACTTC. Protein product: CASSYGESLTYEQYF.

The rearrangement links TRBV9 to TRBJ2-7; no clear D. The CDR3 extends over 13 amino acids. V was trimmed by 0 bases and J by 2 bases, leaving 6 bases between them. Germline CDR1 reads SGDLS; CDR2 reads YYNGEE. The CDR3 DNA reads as TGTGCCAGCAGCGTAGGCGGTACCTACGAGCAGTACTTC. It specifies CASSVGGTYEQYF. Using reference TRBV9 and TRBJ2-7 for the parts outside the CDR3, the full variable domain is DSGVTQTPKHLITATGQRVTLRCSPRSGDLSVYWYQQSLDQGLQFLIQYYNGEERAKGNILERFSAQQFPDLHSELNLSSLELGDSALYFCASSVGGTYEQYFGPGTRLTVT.

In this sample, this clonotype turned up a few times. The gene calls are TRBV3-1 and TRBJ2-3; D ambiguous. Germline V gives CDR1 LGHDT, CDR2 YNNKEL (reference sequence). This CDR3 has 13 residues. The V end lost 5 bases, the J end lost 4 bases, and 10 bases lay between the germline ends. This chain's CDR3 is CASSSTASDTQYF. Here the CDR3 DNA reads TGTGCCAGCAGCTCCACGGCTTCAGATACGCAGTATTTT.

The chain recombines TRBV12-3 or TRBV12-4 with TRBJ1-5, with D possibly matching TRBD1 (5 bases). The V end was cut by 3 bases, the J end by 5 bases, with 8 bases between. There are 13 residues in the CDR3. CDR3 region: CASSFRVDQPQHF. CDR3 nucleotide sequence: TGTGCCAGCAGTTTCAGGGTTGATCAGCCCCAGCATTTT.

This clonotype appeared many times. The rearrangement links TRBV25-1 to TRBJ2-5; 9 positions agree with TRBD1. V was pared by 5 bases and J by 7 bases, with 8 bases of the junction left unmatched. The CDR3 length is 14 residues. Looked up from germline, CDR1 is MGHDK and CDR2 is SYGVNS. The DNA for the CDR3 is TGTGCCAGCAGTAATACAGGGGGCGTGGGGACCCAGTACTTC. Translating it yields CASSNTGGVGTQYF.

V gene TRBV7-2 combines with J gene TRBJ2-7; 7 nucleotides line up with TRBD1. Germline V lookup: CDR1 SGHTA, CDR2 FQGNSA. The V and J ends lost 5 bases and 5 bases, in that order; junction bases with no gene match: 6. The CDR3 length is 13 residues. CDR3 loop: CASSKDRFDEQYV. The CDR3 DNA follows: TGTGCCAGCAGCAAGGACAGGTTCGACGAGCAGTACGTC.

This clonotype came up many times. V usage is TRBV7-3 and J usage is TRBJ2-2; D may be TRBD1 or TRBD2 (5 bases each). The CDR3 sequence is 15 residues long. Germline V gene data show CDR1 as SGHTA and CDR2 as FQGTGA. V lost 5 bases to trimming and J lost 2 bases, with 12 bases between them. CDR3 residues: CASSPGTPNTGELFF. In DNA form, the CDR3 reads TGTGCCAGCAGCCCCGGGACGCCCAACACCGGGGAGCTGTTTTTT.

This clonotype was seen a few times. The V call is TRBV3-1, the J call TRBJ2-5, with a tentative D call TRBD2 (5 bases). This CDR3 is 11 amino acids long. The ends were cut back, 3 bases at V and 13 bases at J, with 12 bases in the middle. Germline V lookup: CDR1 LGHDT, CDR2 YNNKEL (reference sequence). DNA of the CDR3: TGTGCCAGCAGCCACCGGACTGGCTTGTACTTC. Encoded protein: CASSHRTGLYF.

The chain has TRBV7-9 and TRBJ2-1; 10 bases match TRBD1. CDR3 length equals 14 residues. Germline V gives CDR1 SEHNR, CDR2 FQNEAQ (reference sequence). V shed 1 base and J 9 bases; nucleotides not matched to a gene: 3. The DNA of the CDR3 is TGTGCCAGCAGCTTAGGACAGGGGGCGCGTGAGCAGTTCTTC. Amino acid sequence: CASSLGQGAREQFF.

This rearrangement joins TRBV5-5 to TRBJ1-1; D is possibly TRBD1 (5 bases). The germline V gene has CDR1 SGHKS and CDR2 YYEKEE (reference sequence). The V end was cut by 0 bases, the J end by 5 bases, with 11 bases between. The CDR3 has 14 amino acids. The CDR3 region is CASSLEGRQTEAFF. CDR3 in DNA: TGTGCCAGCAGCTTGGAAGGGAGACAGACTGAAGCTTTCTTT. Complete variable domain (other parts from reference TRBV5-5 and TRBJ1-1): DAGVTQSPTHLIKTRGQQVTLRCSPISGHKSVSWYQQVLGQGPQFIFQYYEKEERGRGNFPDRFSARQFPNYSSELNVNALLLGDSALYLCASSLEGRQTEAFFGQGTRLTVV.

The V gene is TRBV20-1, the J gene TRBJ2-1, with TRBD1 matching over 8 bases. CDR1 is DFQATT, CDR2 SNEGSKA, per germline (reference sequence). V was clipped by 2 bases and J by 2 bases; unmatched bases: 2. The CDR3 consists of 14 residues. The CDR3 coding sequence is TGCAGTGCTAGACCAGGGGGCCCCTACAATGAGCAGTTCTTC. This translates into CSARPGGPYNEQFF.